The sequence of this T cell receptor (beta chain) was determined in a study of OX40 agonist ivuxolimab in advanced cancers. About the study: Having had anti-PD-1, anti-PD-L1 or anti-CTLA-4 therapy before was allowed, and over 35% had some.

This CDR3 contains 14 residues. Germline CDR1 SEHNR, CDR2 FQNEAQ (reference sequence). V gave up 1 base and J gave up 8 bases; unmatched junction bases: 2. Of note for this clone: Its antigen is currently unknown.

Study-wide findings and caveats: Dosing at 0.1 to 3.0 mg/kg was accompanied by clonal expansion of CD4+ and CD8+ blood T cells by week 6. In general, CD8+ T cells held more expanded clones than CD4+ did, on average.

Assay: immunoSEQ multiplex PCR; the TCRdb copy retains only in-frame clones and omits some. Of roughly 48,000 clones in the sample, around nine tenths are singletons; the top ten hold roughly a third. The TCR originated in an adult with an advanced solid tumor such as melanoma, head and neck, liver or kidney cancer. The V call is TRBV7-9, the J call TRBJ1-6, with 7 bases that match TRBD1. The sequenced sample was CD4+ or CD8+ T cells sorted from blood, obtained in a trial of the OX40 agonist ivuxolimab. The CDR3 region is CASSLDRGHSPLHF. CDR3 nucleotide sequence: TGTGCCAGCAGCTTAGACAGGGGCCATTCACCCCTCCACTTT.